Sequencing of this TCR beta chain was carried out in a study of control samples from healthy donors and cancer patients. Profiled with immunoSEQ multiplex PCR; TCRdb holds only in-frame clones, not every one. The sample includes about 250,000 clones, around 79% seen only once; the top ten take about 14%. Source material: PBMCs. This clonotype originated in a woman aged 60-70 years with lung cancer.

CDR3 region: CASSLKGPNTGELFF. CDR3 in DNA: TGCGCCAGCAGCCTTAAAGGGCCGAACACCGGGGAGCTGTTTTTT. This rearrangement joins TRBV5-1 to TRBJ2-2; the D is unclear. Between the trimmed V and J ends, which lost 4 bases and 0 bases, there was a span of 10 bases. This CDR3 contains 15 residues. Germline CDR1 SGHRS, CDR2 YFSETQ.